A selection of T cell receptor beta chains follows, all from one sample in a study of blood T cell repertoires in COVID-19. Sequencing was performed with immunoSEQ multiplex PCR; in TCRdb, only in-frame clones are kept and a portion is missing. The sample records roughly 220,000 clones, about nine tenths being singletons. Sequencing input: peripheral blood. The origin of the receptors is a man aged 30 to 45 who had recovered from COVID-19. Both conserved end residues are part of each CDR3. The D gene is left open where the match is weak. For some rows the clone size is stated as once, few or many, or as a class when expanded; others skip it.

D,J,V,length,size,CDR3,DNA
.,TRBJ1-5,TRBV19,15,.,CASDPSGEWEQPQHF,TGTGCCAGTGACCCGTCGGGTGAGTGGGAGCAGCCCCAGCATTTT
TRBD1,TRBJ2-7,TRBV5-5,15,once,CASSLYDRGGYEQYF,TGTGCCAGCAGCTTGTACGACAGGGGTGGGTACGAGCAGTACTTC
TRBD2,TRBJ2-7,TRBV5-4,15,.,CASSRGGLAEDEQYF,TGTGCCAGCAGCCGGGGGGGACTGGCAGAGGACGAGCAGTACTTC
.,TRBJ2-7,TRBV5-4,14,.,CASSGTPGSYEQYF,TGTGCCAGCAGCGGGACTCCTGGCTCCTACGAGCAGTACTTC
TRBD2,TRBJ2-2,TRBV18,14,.,CASSGGGNTGELFF,TGTGCCAGCTCCGGCGGGGGGAACACCGGGGAGCTGTTTTTT
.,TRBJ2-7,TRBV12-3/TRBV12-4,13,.,CASSAAGPGEQYF,TGTGCCAGCAGTGCGGCGGGGCCGGGAGAGCAGTACTTC
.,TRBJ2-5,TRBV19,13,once,CASRTANQETQYF,TGTGCCAGTCGGACAGCCAACCAAGAGACCCAGTACTTC
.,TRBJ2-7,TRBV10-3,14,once,CAISEDTSSYEQYF,TGTGCCATCAGTGAGGACACAAGCTCCTACGAGCAGTACTTC
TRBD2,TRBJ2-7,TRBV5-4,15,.,CASSFTSGGYYEQYF,TGTGCCAGCAGTTTTACTAGCGGGGGTTACTACGAGCAGTACTTC
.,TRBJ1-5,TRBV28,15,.,CASLFSGGGNQPQHF,TGTGCCAGCCTCTTCAGTGGGGGGGGCAATCAGCCCCAGCATTTT
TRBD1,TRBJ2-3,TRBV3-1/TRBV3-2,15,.,CASSQETGGLDTQYF,TGTGCCAGCAGCCAAGAGACAGGGGGCTTAGATACGCAGTATTTT
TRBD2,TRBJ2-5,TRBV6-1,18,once,CASSVNRQSGGLKETQYF,TGTGCCAGCAGTGTAAACCGCCAAAGCGGGGGGCTCAAAGAGACCCAGTACTTC
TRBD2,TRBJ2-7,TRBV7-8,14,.,CASSSPGGSYEQYF,TGTGCCAGCAGTTCCCCGGGGGGCTCCTACGAGCAGTACTTC
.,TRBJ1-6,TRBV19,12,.,CASTFPGQPLHF,TGTGCCAGTACCTTTCCCGGACAGCCCCTCCACTTT
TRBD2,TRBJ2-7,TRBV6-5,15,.,CASRPGTSGGYEQYF,TGTGCCAGCAGGCCCGGGACTAGCGGCGGCTACGAGCAGTACTTC
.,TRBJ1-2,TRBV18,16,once,CASSRGGDQANYGYTF,TGTGCCAGCTCCCGAGGGGGAGACCAGGCTAACTATGGCTACACCTTC
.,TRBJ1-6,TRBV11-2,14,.,CASILNEDLPPLHF,TGTGCCAGCATCCTGAATGAGGATTTACCCCCCCTCCACTTT
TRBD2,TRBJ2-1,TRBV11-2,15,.,CASSLGTSGGTEQFF,TGTGCCAGCAGCTTAGGGACTAGCGGGGGAACTGAGCAGTTCTTC
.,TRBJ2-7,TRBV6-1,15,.,CASSELYGSSYEQYF,TGTGCCAGCAGTGAACTCTATGGGAGCTCCTACGAGCAGTACTTC
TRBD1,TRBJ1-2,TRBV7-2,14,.,CASSPRTGYYGYTF,TGTGCCAGCAGCCCCCGGACAGGGTACTATGGCTACACCTTC
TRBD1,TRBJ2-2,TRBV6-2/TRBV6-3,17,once,CASSYSRQGANTGELFF,TGTGCCAGCAGTTACTCGAGACAGGGGGCGAACACCGGGGAGCTGTTTTTT
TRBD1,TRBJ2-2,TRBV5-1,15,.,CASSSLTGDTGELFF,TGCGCCAGCAGCTCGTTAACAGGGGACACCGGGGAGCTGTTTTTT
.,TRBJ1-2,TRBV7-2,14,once,CASSLTTFQGHYTF,TGTGCCAGCAGCTTGACCACTTTTCAGGGCCACTACACCTTC
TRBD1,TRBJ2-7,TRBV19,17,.,CASSTLPPGQGVWEQYF,TGTGCCAGTAGTACCCTCCCCCCGGGACAGGGGGTGTGGGAGCAGTACTTC
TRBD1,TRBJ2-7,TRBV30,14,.,CAWSRPGQGREQYF,TGTGCCTGGAGTAGACCGGGACAGGGGCGCGAGCAGTACTTC
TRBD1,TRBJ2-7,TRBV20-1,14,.,CSASGDRGSYEQYF,TGCAGTGCTAGTGGGGACAGGGGCTCCTACGAGCAGTACTTC
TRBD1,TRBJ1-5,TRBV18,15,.,CASSPATGGRRPQHF,TGTGCCAGCTCACCGGCAACAGGGGGCCGCCGGCCCCAGCATTTT
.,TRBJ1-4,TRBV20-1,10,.,CSARVGSLFF,TGCAGTGCTAGAGTTGGGAGTCTGTTTTTT
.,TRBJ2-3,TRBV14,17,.,CASSRSFGGAGTDTQYF,TGTGCCAGCAGCCGGTCATTTGGCGGGGCGGGCACAGATACGCAGTATTTT
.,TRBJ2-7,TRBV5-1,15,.,CASSLGVGLYYEQYF,TGCGCCAGCAGCTTGGGCGTGGGGCTTTACTACGAGCAGTACTTC
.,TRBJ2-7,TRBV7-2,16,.,CASSLALERAPYEQYF,TGTGCCAGCAGCTTAGCGCTCGAGCGGGCGCCCTACGAGCAGTACTTC
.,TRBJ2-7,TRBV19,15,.,CASSIGVGFSYEQYF,TGTGCCAGTAGTATCGGGGTGGGGTTCTCCTACGAGCAGTACTTC
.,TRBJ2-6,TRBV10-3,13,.,CAIENSGANVLTF,TGTGCCATCGAGAACTCTGGGGCCAACGTCCTGACTTTC
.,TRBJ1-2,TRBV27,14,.,CASSLQGLNYGYTF,TGTGCCAGCAGTTTACAGGGCCTTAACTATGGCTACACCTTC
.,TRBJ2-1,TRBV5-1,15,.,CASSLWAAPENEQFF,TGCGCCAGCAGCTTATGGGCAGCTCCCGAGAATGAGCAGTTCTTC
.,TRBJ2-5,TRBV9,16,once,CASSVGGAGAGETQYF,TGTGCCAGCAGCGTTGGGGGGGCAGGGGCTGGCGAGACCCAGTACTTC
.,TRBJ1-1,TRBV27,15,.,CASSLSQGMNTEAFF,TGTGCCAGCAGTTTATCCCAGGGTATGAACACTGAAGCTTTCTTT
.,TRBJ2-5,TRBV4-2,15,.,CASSQERGRGETQYF,TGTGCCAGCAGCCAAGAGAGGGGGAGGGGGGAGACCCAGTACTTC
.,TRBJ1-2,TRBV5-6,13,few,CASRTTAEYGYTF,TGTGCCAGCAGAACCACAGCTGAATATGGCTACACCTTC
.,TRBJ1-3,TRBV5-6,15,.,CASTRSGGAGNTIYF,TGTGCCAGCACCCGCTCGGGGGGCGCTGGAAACACCATATATTTT
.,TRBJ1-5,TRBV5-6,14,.,CASSLGLFNQPQHF,TGTGCCAGCAGCTTGGGGCTCTTCAATCAGCCCCAGCATTTT
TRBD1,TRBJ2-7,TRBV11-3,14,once,CASSSNRDSYEQYF,TGTGCCAGCAGTTCCAACCGGGACAGCTACGAGCAGTACTTC
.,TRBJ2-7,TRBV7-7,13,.,CASSPAGGGEQYF,TGTGCCAGCAGCCCCGCCGGAGGTGGCGAGCAGTACTTC
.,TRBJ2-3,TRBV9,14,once,CASSVRLSTDTQYF,TGTGCCAGCAGCGTACGACTTTCCACAGATACGCAGTATTTT
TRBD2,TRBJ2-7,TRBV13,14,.,CASSYLAGGNEQYF,TGTGCCAGCAGCTACCTAGCGGGGGGGAATGAGCAGTACTTC
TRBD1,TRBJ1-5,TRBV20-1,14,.,CSASSRGQGKPQHF,TGCAGTGCTAGTTCCAGAGGACAGGGGAAGCCCCAGCATTTT
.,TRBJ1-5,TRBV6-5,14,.,CASSQTLENQPQHF,TGTGCCAGCAGTCAGACTCTGGAGAATCAGCCCCAGCATTTT
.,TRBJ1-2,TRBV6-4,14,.,CASSDSSREIGYTF,TGTGCCAGCAGTGACTCGAGCAGGGAAATTGGCTACACCTTC
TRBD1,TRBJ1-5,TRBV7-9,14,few,CASSSRGLGQPQHF,TGTGCCAGCAGCTCTAGGGGGCTCGGTCAGCCCCAGCATTTT
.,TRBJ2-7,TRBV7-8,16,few,CASSPVDSRYRYEQYF,TGTGCCAGCAGCCCTGTGGACTCCCGATACCGATACGAGCAGTACTTC
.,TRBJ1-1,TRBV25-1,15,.,CASSGRAGENTEAFF,TGTGCCAGCAGTGGCAGGGCAGGGGAGAACACTGAAGCTTTCTTT
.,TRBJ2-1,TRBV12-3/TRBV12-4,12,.,CASSLGGNEQFF,TGTGCCAGCAGTTTAGGAGGCAATGAGCAGTTCTTC